A selection of T cell receptor beta chains follows, all from one sample in a study of cytomegalovirus exposure and HLA in healthy donors. Libraries were prepared by immunoSEQ multiplex PCR; TCRdb keeps only in-frame clonotypes and omits some of them. Here the sample spans roughly 150,000 clones, around 73% being singletons. Sequencing was carried out using PBMCs. These receptors came from a woman under 30 in good health and CMV-seropositive. Both conserved end residues are part of each CDR3. D genes are given only for firm matches. Clone size appears in some rows only: once, few, many, or a class for an expanded clone.

>.|TRBV2|few|TRBJ2-1
TGTGCCAGCTCGGAGGTGGGGGGGCCTCTAAATGAGCAGTTCTTC
CASSEVGGPLNEQFF
>.|TRBV6-1|.|TRBJ1-4
TGTGCCAGCAGTGCGCGCGGGGGAGCAACTAATGAAAAACTGTTTTTT
CASSARGGATNEKLFF
>TRBD1|TRBV4-1|.|TRBJ2-2
TGCGCCAGCAGTACTCCAGGGGGCGGTTTACTGGGGGAGCTGTTTTTT
CASSTPGGGLLGELFF
>.|TRBV12-5|.|TRBJ1-5
TGTGCTAGTGGTTTGGTACTAGGGCAGGGCAATCAGCCCCAGCATTTT
CASGLVLGQGNQPQHF
>.|TRBV7-2|.|TRBJ2-5
TGTGCCAGCAAAGCCCTAGCCTACCTAGAGACCCAGTACTTC
CASKALAYLETQYF
>TRBD1|TRBV5-4|.|TRBJ1-1
TGTGCCAGCAGCTTGGGGGGACAGGTGGTGGTGGCTTTCTTT
CASSLGGQVVVAFF
>.|TRBV28|.|TRBJ1-5
TGTGCCAGCAGTCCGCACCCCCGGGAGCTCTCACAGCCCCAGCATTTT
CASSPHPRELSQPQHF
>TRBD1|TRBV28|.|TRBJ1-4
TGTGCCAGCACTATAATAGGACAGGGTGGAGAAAAACTGTTTTTT
CASTIIGQGGEKLFF
>TRBD2|TRBV2|.|TRBJ2-5
TGTGCCAGCAGGGATATTCGACTAGCGGGGGGGATGGAGACCCAGTACTTC
CASRDIRLAGGMETQYF
>TRBD2|TRBV7-6|.|TRBJ2-1
TGTGCCAGCAGCTTATCGGCTAGCGGGGGGGCCGTGAATGAGCAGTTCTTC
CASSLSASGGAVNEQFF
>.|TRBV5-1|.|TRBJ2-1
TGCGCCAGCAGTGTACGTTTAGCGGAAGAGCAGTTCTTC
CASSVRLAEEQFF
>TRBD2|TRBV7-8|.|TRBJ2-7
TGTGCCAGCAGCTTAACTAGCGGGGGCTCGGAGCAGTACTTC
CASSLTSGGSEQYF
>TRBD1|TRBV5-6|few|TRBJ2-4
TGTGCCAGCAGCACTACAGGGGTCTCAAAAAACATTCAGTACTTC
CASSTTGVSKNIQYF
>TRBD2|TRBV27|.|TRBJ2-1
TGTGCCAGCAGGCTAGCGGGGTACTATGAGCAGTTCTTC
CASRLAGYYEQFF
>TRBD2|TRBV9|.|TRBJ2-5
TGTGCCAGCAGCGTCAGCGGGATAGGAGAGCAGTACTTC
CASSVSGIGEQYF
>TRBD1|TRBV4-3|once|TRBJ2-1
TGCGCCAGCAGCCAAGTAGCAGTAACAGGGGGTTACAATGAGCAGTTCTTC
CASSQVAVTGGYNEQFF
>.|TRBV27|once|TRBJ1-5
TGTGCCAGCAGTGCCTTAGCAACAGGGCCTAATCAGCCCCAGCATTTT
CASSALATGPNQPQHF
>TRBD1|TRBV7-2|.|TRBJ1-4
TGTGCCAGCAGCTCTTCCGGGACAGGGACTGAAAAACTGTTTTTT
CASSSSGTGTEKLFF
>TRBD2|TRBV5-1|.|TRBJ2-2
TGCGCCAGCAGCTGGACTAGCGGGGTAACCGGGGAGCTGTTTTTT
CASSWTSGVTGELFF
>.|TRBV25-1|few|TRBJ1-2
TGTGCCAGTGAATATTTCCAGGGGGGCTACACCTTC
CASEYFQGGYTF
>TRBD1|TRBV4-2|few|TRBJ1-2
TGTGCCAGCAGCCTGCAGGGGGTCCTAGGCTACACCTTC
CASSLQGVLGYTF
>TRBD2|TRBV19|.|TRBJ2-1
TGTGCCAGTAGTCCCGGGGTGGGACTAGCCTCTGAGCAGTTCTTC
CASSPGVGLASEQFF
>TRBD1|TRBV5-1|once|TRBJ2-7
TGCGCCAGCAGCTTACAGGGGACACCTACCTACGAGCAGTACTTC
CASSLQGTPTYEQYF
>.|TRBV21-1|few|TRBJ2-1
TGTGCCAGGGGGCTGGATAGGACAGGGCTCCATGAGCAGTTCTTC
CARGLDRTGLHEQFF
>TRBD1|TRBV9|.|TRBJ2-6
TGTGCCAGCAGCGGGACACAGGGGGCTGGGGCCAACGTCCTGACTTTC
CASSGTQGAGANVLTF
>.|TRBV7-9|.|TRBJ1-2
TGTTCCAGCCAGACAGGACATGGCTACACCTTC
CSSQTGHGYTF
>TRBD1|TRBV4-3|.|TRBJ2-1
TGCGCCAGCAGCCAAGAAACAGGGGAGCCCTACAATGAGCAGTTCTTC
CASSQETGEPYNEQFF
>TRBD1|TRBV13|.|TRBJ2-2
TGTGCCAGCAGCCCGGGACAGGGGGCGACCGGGGAGCTGTTTTTT
CASSPGQGATGELFF
>.|TRBV28|.|TRBJ2-5
TGTGCCAGCAGTTCAAGCAGGACAGGGAGGGGTGAGACCCAGTACTTC
CASSSSRTGRGETQYF
>TRBD1|TRBV9|.|TRBJ2-7
TGTGCCAGCAGCGTAGAGGGACAGTCCTACGAGCAGTACTTC
CASSVEGQSYEQYF
>TRBD2|TRBV7-2|.|TRBJ2-1
TGTGCCAGCAGCGAAATCAGGCCGGGGGGTGAGCAGTTCTTC
CASSEIRPGGEQFF
>TRBD1|TRBV23-1|.|TRBJ1-6
TGCGCCAGCACCCAGGGACAGGGTCTGGATTCACCCCTCCACTTT
CASTQGQGLDSPLHF
>.|TRBV7-2|.|TRBJ1-5
TGTGCCAGCAGCTTAGGGACATTCCGGGCTAATCAGCCCCAGCATTTT
CASSLGTFRANQPQHF
>.|TRBV4-2|.|TRBJ1-6
TGTGCCAGCAGCCAAGATCCCGAGGGATCACCCCTCCACTTT
CASSQDPEGSPLHF
>.|TRBV7-2|.|TRBJ1-1
TGTGCCAGCAACCCAAGCGGGTGGGGCACTGAAGCTTTCTTT
CASNPSGWGTEAFF
>TRBD1|TRBV7-9|.|TRBJ1-2
TGTGCCAGCAGCTACCCAACAGGGGGCGACTATGGCTACACCTTC
CASSYPTGGDYGYTF
>.|TRBV5-4|.|TRBJ1-5
TGTGCCAGCCCAGGGACAAAGGTAAGCAATCAGCCCCAGCATTTT
CASPGTKVSNQPQHF
>TRBD1|TRBV5-6|.|TRBJ2-1
TGTGCCAGCAGCTGGAAACAGGGGGCAGCCCACAATGAGCAGTTCTTC
CASSWKQGAAHNEQFF
>.|TRBV30|.|TRBJ1-3
TGTGCCTGGAGAGGGACTGCGTCCGAAGGAAACACCATATATTTT
CAWRGTASEGNTIYF
>TRBD1|TRBV9|.|TRBJ1-2
TGTGCCAGCAGCGTCCTCGGACAGGCCGCGAGCTACACCTTC
CASSVLGQAASYTF
>TRBD2|TRBV7-3|.|TRBJ2-1
TGTGCCAGCAGCTTAATCGGGGGGGCCTCTTTGGGTGAGCAGTTCTTC
CASSLIGGASLGEQFF
>.|TRBV5-1|once|TRBJ1-2
TGCGCCAGCAGCCTAGGGACATCGATGACTGGCTACACCTTC
CASSLGTSMTGYTF
>.|TRBV7-9|.|TRBJ2-7
TGTGCCAGCAGCCTTAGACAGAACGAGCAGTACTTC
CASSLRQNEQYF
>.|TRBV7-8|.|TRBJ1-2
TGTGCCAGCAGCTTAGGGGGACTCCACTATGGCTACACCTTC
CASSLGGLHYGYTF
>TRBD1|TRBV6-5|.|TRBJ2-2
TGTGCCAGCAGTTACGGACAGGGCCTCAACACCGGGGAGCTGTTTTTT
CASSYGQGLNTGELFF
>TRBD1|TRBV29-1|.|TRBJ2-7
TGCAGCGTTGAAGTTCAGGGGGACACCTACGAGCAGTACTTC
CSVEVQGDTYEQYF
>.|TRBV18|.|TRBJ2-1
TGTGCCAGTTCAGGTTCCCACAGGGCCTCCTACAATGAGCAGTTCTTC
CASSGSHRASYNEQFF
>.|TRBV2|few|TRBJ2-1
TGTGCCAGCAGGGCCAGAGGTGGCAATGAGCAGTTCTTC
CASRARGGNEQFF
>.|TRBV29-1|.|TRBJ1-1
TGCAGCGTTGACGAGAGAGAAGCTTTCTTT
CSVDEREAFF
>.|TRBV2|.|TRBJ2-5
TGTGCCAGTGTTGGCGAGACCCAGTACTTC
CASVGETQYF